Below, one T cell receptor (beta chain) is given with its context. The antigen is not known. TRB was amplified from about 260-540 ng of blood genomic DNA. This sample was taken from a study of T and B cells in COVID-19 patients. Regarding the study as a whole: Clonality of TRB repertoires was high in active COVID-19; recovery brought above-healthy diversity and richness. Patients with COVID-19 reportedly showed strongly skewed T cell receptor beta variable and joining gene usage.

TRB rearrangements were amplified by multiplex PCR with BIOMED2 TRB-A/B primers. One entry per CDR3 protein results from TCRdb running MiXCR on the multiplex PCR reads. Counted here are approximately 17,000 distinct CDR3 sequences, 25% to 35% occurring once; the ten biggest clones make up 4% to 4.5%. Germline V CDR1 and CDR2: MNHNY, SVGAGI (reference sequence). Germline trimming cut 5 bases from V and 0 bases from J; bases unmatched to any gene: 7. This CDR3 has 16 amino acids. The TCR sequence derives from a human donor who had recovered from COVID-19. The sample comprised blood. The chain employs TRBV6-6 and TRBJ2-1, with 7 nucleotides matching TRBD1. The CDR3 nucleotides read TGTGCCAGCAGTCCCGAGGGGGCGATCTCCTACAATGAGCAGTTCTTC. Translated, it gives CASSPEGAISYNEQFF.